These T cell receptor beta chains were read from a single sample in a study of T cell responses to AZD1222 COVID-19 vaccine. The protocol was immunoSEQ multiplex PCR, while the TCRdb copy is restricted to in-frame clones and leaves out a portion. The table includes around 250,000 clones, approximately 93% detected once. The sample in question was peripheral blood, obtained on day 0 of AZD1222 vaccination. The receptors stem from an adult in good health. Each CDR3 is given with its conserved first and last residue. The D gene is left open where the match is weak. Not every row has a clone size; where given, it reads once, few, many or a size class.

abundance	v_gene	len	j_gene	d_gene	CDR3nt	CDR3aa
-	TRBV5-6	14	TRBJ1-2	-	TGTGCCAGCAGCTTGGGGGACACCAACTATGGCTACACCTTC	CASSLGDTNYGYTF
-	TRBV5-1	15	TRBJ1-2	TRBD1	TGCGCCAGCAGTCTTCAGGAGGGGGCAGGCTATGGCTACACCTTC	CASSLQEGAGYGYTF
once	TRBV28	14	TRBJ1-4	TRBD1	TGTGCCAGCAGTACTGAGGGGGCCGATGAAAAACTGTTTTTT	CASSTEGADEKLFF
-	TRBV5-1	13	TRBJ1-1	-	TGCGCCAGCAGCTTTCGGGGCAGGGATGAAGCTTTCTTT	CASSFRGRDEAFF
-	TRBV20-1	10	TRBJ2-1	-	TGCAGTGCTAGTCTGAATGAGCAGTTCTTC	CSASLNEQFF
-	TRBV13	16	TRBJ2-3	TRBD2	TGTGCCAGCAGCTTAGGTGGGACTAGCGGGAGGTCACGGCAGTATTTT	CASSLGGTSGRSRQYF
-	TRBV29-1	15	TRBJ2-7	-	TGCAGCGTCCCCGGCGGGGGACACGGATCCTACGAGCAGTACTTC	CSVPGGGHGSYEQYF
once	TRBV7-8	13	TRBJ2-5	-	TGTGCCAGCAGCCGCTCGGGGGTAGAGACCCAGTACTTC	CASSRSGVETQYF
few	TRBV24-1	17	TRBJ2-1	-	TGTGCCACCAGTGATTCCTCCATGCGGGACTCCTACAATGAGCAGTTCTTC	CATSDSSMRDSYNEQFF
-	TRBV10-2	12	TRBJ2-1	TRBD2	TGCGCCAGCAACCCGGGGGGTCATGAGCAGTTCTTC	CASNPGGHEQFF
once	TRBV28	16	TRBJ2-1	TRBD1	TGTGCCAGCAGTAACCTACAGGGGAGCTCCTACAATGAGCAGTTCTTC	CASSNLQGSSYNEQFF
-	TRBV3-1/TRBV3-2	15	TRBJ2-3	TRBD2	TGTGCCAGCAGCTGGACTAGCGGGAGCGCAGATACGCAGTATTTT	CASSWTSGSADTQYF
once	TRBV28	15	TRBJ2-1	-	TGTGCCAGCAGTCCACGGGGGCTTACAAGCGATGAGCAGTTCTTC	CASSPRGLTSDEQFF
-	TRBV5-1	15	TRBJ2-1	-	TGCGCCAGCAGCTTGAGTCTACCAGGAGACAATGAGCAGTTCTTC	CASSLSLPGDNEQFF
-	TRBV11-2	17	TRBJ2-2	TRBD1	TGTGCCAGCAGCTCCCTGGGGGGACAGGGGACCACCGGGGAGCTGTTTTTT	CASSSLGGQGTTGELFF
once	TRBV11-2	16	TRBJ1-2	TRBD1	TGTGCCAGCAGCTTAGATTTGGGTGCGACAGGGAAGGGCTACACCTTC	CASSLDLGATGKGYTF
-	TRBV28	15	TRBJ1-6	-	TGTGCCAGCAGTTCCCCGGGGGTCTATAATTCACCCCTCCACTTT	CASSSPGVYNSPLHF
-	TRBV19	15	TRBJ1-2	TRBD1	TGTGCCAGTAGTATCGGACAGGGTGTCAATGATGGCTACACCTTC	CASSIGQGVNDGYTF
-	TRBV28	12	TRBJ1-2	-	TGTGCCAGCAGTCCCCCACGGTATGGCTACACCTTC	CASSPPRYGYTF
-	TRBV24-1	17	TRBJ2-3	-	TGTGCCACCGAGGGCAGGGGATCCTTCGGTCACACAGATACGCAGTATTTT	CATEGRGSFGHTDTQYF